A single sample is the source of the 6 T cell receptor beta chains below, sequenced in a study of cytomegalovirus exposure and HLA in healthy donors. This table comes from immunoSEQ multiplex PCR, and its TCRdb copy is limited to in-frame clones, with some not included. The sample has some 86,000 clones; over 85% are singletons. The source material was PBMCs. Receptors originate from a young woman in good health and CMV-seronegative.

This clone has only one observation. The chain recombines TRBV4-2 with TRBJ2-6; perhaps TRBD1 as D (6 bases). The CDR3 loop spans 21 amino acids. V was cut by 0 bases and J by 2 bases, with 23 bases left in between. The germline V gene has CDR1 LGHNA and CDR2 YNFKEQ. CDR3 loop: CASSQESGGPGAGTGANVLTF. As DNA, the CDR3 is TGTGCCAGCAGCCAAGAATCCGGAGGACCAGGGGCCGGGACTGGGGCCAACGTCCTGACTTTC.

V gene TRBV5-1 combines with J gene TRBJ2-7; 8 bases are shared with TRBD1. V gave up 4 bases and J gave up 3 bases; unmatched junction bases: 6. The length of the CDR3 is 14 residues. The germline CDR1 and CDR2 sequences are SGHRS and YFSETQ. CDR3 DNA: TGCGCCAGCAGCGGGACAGGTACCTTCTACGAGCAGTACTTC. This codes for CASSGTGTFYEQYF.

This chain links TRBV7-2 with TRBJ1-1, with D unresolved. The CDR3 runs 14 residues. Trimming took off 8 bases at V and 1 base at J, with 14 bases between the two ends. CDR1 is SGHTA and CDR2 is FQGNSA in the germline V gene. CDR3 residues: CASGSFRGNTEAFF. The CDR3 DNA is TGTGCCAGCGGTTCCTTCCGGGGGAACACTGAAGCTTTCTTT. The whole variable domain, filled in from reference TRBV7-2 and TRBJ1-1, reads GAGVSQSPSNKVTEKGKDVELRCDPISGHTALYWYRQSLGQGLEFLIYFQGNSAPDKSGLPSDRFSAERTGGSVSTLTIQRTQQEDSAVYLCASGSFRGNTEAFFGQGTRLTVV.

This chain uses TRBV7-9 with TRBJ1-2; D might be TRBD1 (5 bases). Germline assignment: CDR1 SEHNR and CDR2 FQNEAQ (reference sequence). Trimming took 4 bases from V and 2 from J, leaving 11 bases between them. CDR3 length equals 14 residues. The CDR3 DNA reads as TGTGCCAGCAGCTCGGCGGGGCGGAACTATGGCTACACCTTC. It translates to CASSSAGRNYGYTF.

The CDR3 DNA is TGTGCCAGCAGCCCTGTCAGGGGGGCCTATCAGCCCCAGCATTTT. This translates into CASSPVRGAYQPQHF. The chain carries TRBV7-2 and TRBJ1-5; 7 bases are a match to TRBD1. The V segment lost 5 bases and the J segment 5 bases; nucleotides outside the gene matches: 9. The germline V gene has CDR1 SGHTA and CDR2 FQGNSA. The length of the CDR3 is 15 residues.

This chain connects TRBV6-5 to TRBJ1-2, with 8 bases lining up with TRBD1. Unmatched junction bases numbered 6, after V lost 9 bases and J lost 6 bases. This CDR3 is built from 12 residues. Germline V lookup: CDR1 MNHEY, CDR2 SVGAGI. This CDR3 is CARRTGTHGYTF. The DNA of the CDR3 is TGTGCCAGACGGACAGGGACACATGGCTACACCTTC.